This T cell receptor (beta chain) is from a study of a mutant IDH1 vaccine in newly diagnosed glioma. The repertoire was sequenced with immunoSEQ multiplex PCR; TCRdb's copy has only in-frame clones and lacks some. The sample carries tens of thousands of clones, around 85% recorded once. The CDR3 length is 13 residues. Germline CDR1 LNHDA, CDR2 SQIVND (reference sequence). The germline V and J ends were trimmed by 5 bases and 0 bases, with 5 bases remaining between them. The time point was: baseline, week 1 (first vaccination visit). Treatment in this sample: pre-vaccination baseline after standard-of-care therapy.

The starting material was PBMCs, obtained from a glioma patient treated with radiotherapy, temozolomide or both. The rearrangement links TRBV19 to TRBJ2-1, with D unclear. The receptor was derived from a man aged 25-45 years with glioma. CDR3 region: CASSWSSYNEQFF. CDR3 DNA sequence: TGTGCCAGTAGTTGGTCCTCCTACAATGAGCAGTTCTTC. The entire variable domain, with the rest obtained from reference TRBV19 and TRBJ2-1, is as follows: DGGITQSPKYLFRKEGQNVTLSCEQNLNHDAMYWYRQDPGQGLRLIYYSQIVNDFQKGDIAEGYSVSREKKESFPLTVTSAQKNPTAFYLCASSWSSYNEQFFGPGTRLTVL.